This TCR beta chain was recorded in a study of vaccination effects on CD4 cells after COVID-19. Across the study: Under the ViraFEST assay, PBMC were stimulated with viral peptide pools so that antigen-specific CD4+ T cells expanded. Sequencing was performed afterwards. Study-level results: Long after vaccination, the clones induced by infection and by vaccine shrank markedly in size.

V lost 4 bases to trimming and J lost 7 bases; unmatched junction nucleotides: 6. The CDR3 runs 14 residues. The germline CDR1 and CDR2 sequences are SGHNT and YYREEE (reference sequence). An approximately ten-day culture period preceded the isolation of CD4+ T cells. The cohort was immunized with two doses of either the BNT162b2 or mRNA-1273 vaccine. Concerning this clone itself: Its antigen remains unknown.

Some clones are missing from TCRdb's copy, which holds only in-frame ones; the method was immunoSEQ multiplex PCR. The sample yields approximately 29,000 clones, 70% to 85% seen once. This chain links TRBV5-4 with TRBJ1-4; 8 nucleotides match TRBD1. This TCR was recovered from a human donor who received a COVID-19 vaccine. The sample here was CD4+ T cells from PBMCs cultured without peptide, taken after COVID-19 vaccination. The CDR3 DNA follows: TGTGCCAGCAGCAGACAGGGGTCAAGTGAAAAACTGTTTTTT. Amino acids: CASSRQGSSEKLFF.